These 31 T cell receptor beta chains originate from one sample sequenced in a study of identical twins. TCRdb recomputed calls from the 5' RACE reads with MiXCR, one row per CDR3 protein. Of hundreds of thousands of distinct CDR3 sequences in the sample, 10% to 15% were seen once. The same data also contributed to another study, on yellow fever vaccine responses in identical twins.

What was sequenced was PBMCs. These receptors all stem from a woman between 18 and 29 years old in good health.

This chain connects TRBV10-3 to TRBJ1-1; no clear D. Germline V lookup: CDR1 ENHRY, CDR2 SYGVKD. V lost 6 bases and J lost 0, with 11 bases in between. This CDR3 has 14 amino acids. CDR3 protein: CAIRLDGMNTEAFF. The DNA for the CDR3 is TGTGCCATCAGACTAGACGGCATGAACACTGAAGCTTTCTTT.

The chain carries TRBV4-1 and TRBJ2-7; TRBD1 might be the D (7 bases). Trimming took off 4 bases at V and 0 bases at J, with 13 bases between the two ends. The germline gives CDR1 MGHRA, CDR2 YSYEKL. The CDR3 has 15 residues. In DNA, the CDR3 is TGCGCCAGCAGCCGCGGGACAGTTAGCTCCTACGAGCAGTACTTC. Translating gives CASSRGTVSSYEQYF.

This clonotype was picked up a small number of times. The chain carries TRBV6-1 and TRBJ1-2; D is unclear. Trimming removed 5 bases at V and 3 bases at J, with 16 bases between. Germline lookup yields CDR1 MNHNS and CDR2 SASEGT. The CDR3 is made up of 15 amino acids. The CDR3 spells CASSTQTLSDYGYTF. The CDR3, as DNA: TGTGCCAGCAGTACCCAGACTTTATCGGACTATGGCTACACCTTC.

This chain joins TRBV20-1 and TRBJ1-1, with D unclear. V dropped 3 bases and J dropped 0 bases, with 8 bases sitting between them. This CDR3 is 13 amino acids long. CDR1 and CDR2 from the germline V gene are DFQATT and SNEGSKA (reference sequence). Here the CDR3 reads CSASEQVNTEAFF. Written as DNA, the CDR3 is TGCAGTGCTAGTGAGCAAGTGAACACTGAAGCTTTCTTT.

J is TRBJ2-1 and V is TRBV20-1, with 11 bases identical to TRBD2. The CDR3 is 13 amino acids. Germline CDR1 is DFQATT and CDR2 is SNEGSKA (reference sequence). The trim removed 3 bases at V and 9 bases at J, leaving 4 bases unmatched. The CDR3 here is CSARTSGTAEQFF. CDR3 DNA: TGCAGTGCTAGGACTAGCGGGACGGCTGAGCAGTTCTTC.

The chain recombines TRBV5-1 with TRBJ2-3; D is perhaps TRBD2 (7 bases). The CDR3 consists of 14 residues. The V end was cut by 2 bases, the J end by 4 bases, with 11 bases between. CDR1 is SGHRS and CDR2 is YFSETQ in the germline V gene. The DNA for the CDR3 is TGCGCCAGCAGCTTCAACGGGGGGCCAGATACGCAGTATTTT. Translation: CASSFNGGPDTQYF.

This clonotype was observed a few times. CDR3 nucleotide sequence: TGTGCCAGCAGTCGGGGGGCGGACTACGAGCAGTACTTC. Its protein product is CASSRGADYEQYF. The rearrangement uses TRBV12-3 or TRBV12-4 and TRBJ2-7, with D possibly being TRBD2 (7 bases). The CDR3 loop spans 13 amino acids. V was shortened by 5 bases and J by 3 bases, with 11 bases between the two germline ends.

This clonotype has more than one count but fewer than ten. The CDR3 DNA reads TGTGCCAGAGATGTAGCGGGGCCCAACGAGCAGTACGTC. Protein sequence: CARDVAGPNEQYV. V and J are TRBV6-4 and TRBJ2-7; 8 bases agree with TRBD2. With V trimmed by 9 bases and J by 5 bases, 9 bases remained unmatched. The CDR3 sequence is 13 residues long. Germline V gene data show CDR1 as MRHNA and CDR2 as SNTAGT.

The chain uses TRBV7-3 and TRBJ2-1; 11 nucleotides match TRBD2. The CDR3 runs 18 residues. The V segment lost 1 base and the J segment 1 base; nucleotides outside the gene matches: 6. Germline loops: CDR1 SGHTA, CDR2 FQGTGA. The CDR3 sequence is CASSLRGLADPSYNEQFF. In DNA form, the CDR3 reads TGTGCCAGCAGCTTAAGGGGACTAGCGGACCCATCCTACAATGAGCAGTTCTTC.

This clonotype was seen more than once but under ten times. This chain uses TRBV6-2 or TRBV6-3 with TRBJ1-5; no definite D call. The CDR3 is made up of 13 amino acids. V lost 2 bases and J lost 1, with 3 bases in between. Germline V gives CDR1 MNHEY, CDR2 SVGEGT. For the CDR3, the DNA is TGTGCCAGCAGTTACCACAGCAATCAGCCCCAGCATTTT. Its protein product is CASSYHSNQPQHF.

The chain links TRBV3-1 to TRBJ2-2; the D gene is possibly TRBD1 (5 bases). V lost 0 bases to trimming and J lost 4 bases, with 9 bases between them. The CDR3 length is 15 residues. Per germline, CDR1 LGHDT and CDR2 YNNKEL (reference sequence). The CDR3 spells CASSQERQITGELFF. CDR3 coding DNA: TGTGCCAGCAGCCAAGAACGACAGATCACCGGGGAGCTGTTTTTT. Full variable domain (remainder filled in from reference TRBV3-1 and TRBJ2-2): DTAVSQTPKYLVTQMGNDKSIKCEQNLGHDTMYWYKQDSKKFLKIMFSYNNKELIINETVPNRFSPKSPDKAHLNLHINSLELGDSAVYFCASSQERQITGELFFGEGSRLTVL.

This clonotype was seen a handful of times. The rearrangement joins TRBV24-1 to TRBJ2-3; D is unclear. Trimming cost V 2 bases and J 0 bases, with 14 bases left between them. Germline lookup yields CDR1 KGHDR and CDR2 SFDVKD. The CDR3 contains 17 residues. The CDR3 spells CATSDWATRTSTDTQYF. The CDR3 nucleotides are TGTGCCACCAGTGATTGGGCGACACGTACTAGCACAGATACGCAGTATTTT.

This clonotype appeared a few times. This chain links TRBV5-1 with TRBJ1-2; 9 nucleotides match TRBD1. Germline loops: CDR1 SGHRS, CDR2 YFSETQ. V shed 5 bases and J 3 bases; nucleotides not matched to a gene: 2. The CDR3 spans 13 residues. CDR3: CASRRTGDYGYTF. The CDR3 region has the DNA TGCGCCAGCAGACGGACAGGGGACTATGGCTACACCTTC.

Written as DNA, the CDR3 is TGTGCCAGCAGTTTATGGGCCTCTGAGCAGTACTTC. This encodes CASSLWASEQYF. The chain recombines TRBV12-3 or TRBV12-4 with TRBJ2-7; unclear D gene. The CDR3 totals 12 residues. Trimming pared 2 bases from V and 7 bases from J, leaving 9 bases between.

In this sample, this clonotype turned up a few times. The chain couples TRBV9 to TRBJ2-2; D call uncertain. Looked up from germline, CDR1 is SGDLS and CDR2 is YYNGEE. The CDR3 spans 12 residues. The V gene lost 4 bases and the J gene lost 6 bases, with 7 bases spanning the gap. CDR3 nucleotides: TGTGCCAGCAGCCATTGGGCCGGGGAGCTGTTTTTT. This encodes CASSHWAGELFF.

This clonotype has just a few counts. J is TRBJ2-3 and V is TRBV12-3 or TRBV12-4; TRBD2 aligns across 14 bases. The J segment lost 6 bases and the V segment lost 5 bases, leaving 13 bases of the junction unmatched. The CDR3 is 18 amino acids. CDR3: CASSPPTGLAGVGDTQYF. As DNA, the CDR3 is TGTGCCAGCAGTCCACCTACGGGACTAGCGGGAGTGGGGGATACGCAGTATTTT.

The CDR3 is CASSLLLAGGSEQFF. Here the CDR3 DNA reads TGTGCCAGCAGCTTGTTACTAGCGGGAGGGAGTGAGCAGTTCTTC. The V gene is TRBV11-2, the J gene TRBJ2-1; 13 positions match TRBD2. Germline V lookup: CDR1 SGHAT, CDR2 FQNNGV. V shed 3 bases, J shed 9 bases, and the junction held 5 bases outside the gene matches. The CDR3 covers 15 residues.

At least ten counts were recorded for this clonotype. V usage is TRBV10-3 and J usage is TRBJ2-1, with D hard to call. The V gene lost 0 bases and the J gene lost 0 bases, with 12 bases spanning the gap. Germline values: CDR1 ENHRY, CDR2 SYGVKD. The CDR3 has 17 amino acids. The DNA for the CDR3 is TGTGCCATCAGTGAGTCATTTGCGGCTAGCTCCTACAATGAGCAGTTCTTC. Residues: CAISESFAASSYNEQFF.

The sample holds a few counts of this clonotype. CDR3 bases: TGTGCCAGCAGCTTAGACCTAAGAGGGGAGCAGTACTTC. This sequence encodes CASSLDLRGEQYF. J is TRBJ2-7 and V is TRBV11-2, with D perhaps TRBD2 (5 bases). V dropped 0 bases and J dropped 7 bases, with 10 bases sitting between them. The CDR3 is 13 residues long. The germline CDR1 and CDR2 sequences are SGHAT and FQNNGV.

This clonotype has more than one count but fewer than ten. The chain couples TRBV20-1 to TRBJ2-1, with 7 positions matching TRBD1. This CDR3 spans 11 amino acids. Germline CDR1 reads DFQATT; CDR2 reads SNEGSKA (reference sequence). The V and J ends lost 5 bases and 12 bases, in that order; junction bases with no gene match: 7. CDR3 loop: CSAYRGFGQFF. CDR3 bases: TGCAGTGCTTACAGGGGTTTCGGGCAGTTCTTC.

The V gene is TRBV12-3 or TRBV12-4, the J gene TRBJ1-1; 9 nucleotides line up with TRBD1. The V segment lost 2 bases and the J segment 3 bases; nucleotides outside the gene matches: 13. This CDR3 spans 18 amino acids. The CDR3 loop reads CASSLSHRGLKRYTEAFF. For the CDR3, the DNA is TGTGCCAGCAGTTTATCCCACAGGGGGCTGAAGAGGTACACTGAAGCTTTCTTT.

There are a few counts of this clonotype. This chain connects TRBV9 to TRBJ1-1; 7 nucleotides agree with TRBD1. After removal of 2 bases from V and 8 bases from J, the junction contained 6 bases not matched to a gene. CDR3 size: 13 residues. Germline V gene lookup returns CDR1 SGDLS and CDR2 YYNGEE. CDR3 DNA sequence: TGTGCCAGCAGCGTCTCAGGGGGTTCGGAAGCTTTCTTT. Translation gives CASSVSGGSEAFF.

This clonotype was counted a single time. One junction end disagrees with the germline gene, perhaps due to a read error. This chain uses TRBV3-1 with TRBJ2-1, with D perhaps matching TRBD2 (5 bases). Germline CDR1 reads LGHDT; CDR2 reads YNNKEL (reference sequence). The CDR3 is made up of 15 amino acids. The CDR3: CASTTAVGSYNEQFF. CDR3 DNA sequence: TGTGCCAGCACCACAGCGGTTGGCTCCTACAACGAGCAGTTCTTC.

V and J are TRBV11-2 and TRBJ2-2; 10 bases align to TRBD2. This CDR3 has 17 residues. Germline CDR1 SGHAT, CDR2 FQNNGV. V lost 2 bases, J lost 0 bases, and 3 bases stayed unmatched. As DNA, the CDR3 is TGTGCCAGCAGCTTAACGACTAGCGGGCCGAACACCGGGGAGCTGTTTTTT. It encodes CASSLTTSGPNTGELFF.

In its sample, this clonotype was seen a few times. This chain joins TRBV19 and TRBJ1-1; a weak D match, TRBD1 (5 bases). Trimming took 7 bases from V and 0 from J, leaving 12 bases between them. Germline lookup yields CDR1 LNHDA and CDR2 SQIVND (reference sequence). The CDR3 runs to 14 residues. For the CDR3, the DNA is TGTGCCAGTACCCAAGGGACGTTGAACACTGAAGCTTTCTTT. As protein: CASTQGTLNTEAFF.

In its sample, this clonotype was seen a few times. The chain has TRBV7-2 and TRBJ1-1, with D unresolved. This CDR3 has 14 residues. Trimming shortened V by 4 bases and J by 4 bases, and 13 bases separated the two germline ends. In germline, CDR1 is SGHTA, CDR2 FQGNSA. The CDR3 nucleotides are TGTGCCAGCAGCTACCGACCGCCAGTCACTGAAGCTTTCTTT. This translates into CASSYRPPVTEAFF.

This chain connects TRBV7-9 to TRBJ1-1; D is ambiguous. The CDR3 length is 11 residues. Per the germline V gene, CDR1 is SEHNR and CDR2 is FQNEAQ (reference sequence). The germline V and J ends were trimmed by 1 base and 10 bases, with 7 bases remaining between them. The CDR3 region has the DNA TGTGCCAGCAGCTTAGACGAGGGAGCTTTCTTT. Its translation is CASSLDEGAFF.

This clonotype has a handful of counts. The chain couples TRBV6-1 to TRBJ1-2; the D is unclear. The CDR3 is 14 amino acids. Trimming left V 6 bases short and J 4 bases short, with 15 bases between. The germline V gene has CDR1 MNHNS and CDR2 SASEGT. The CDR3, as DNA: TGTGCCAGCAGCCGGACGAGCTACCTCTATGGCTACACCTTC. It encodes CASSRTSYLYGYTF.

The chain links TRBV3-1 to TRBJ2-1; D remains ambiguous. The germline gives CDR1 LGHDT, CDR2 YNNKEL (reference sequence). This CDR3 spans 12 amino acids. V lost 1 base to trimming and J lost 15 bases, with 13 bases between them. The chain's CDR3 is CASSQGGRSTFF. CDR3 in DNA: TGTGCCAGCAGCCAAGGTGGTAGAAGTACGTTCTTC.

This clonotype was seen only a few times. The chain has TRBV29-1 and TRBJ2-3; D not certain. Germline lookup yields CDR1 SQVTM and CDR2 ANQGSEA. The CDR3 totals 15 residues. Trimming took off 4 bases at V and 1 base at J, with 15 bases between the two ends. Here the CDR3 DNA reads TGCAGCGTTGTAGCTGGACCCGCCGGCACAGATACGCAGTATTTT. Residues: CSVVAGPAGTDTQYF.

This clonotype was observed a few times. The chain employs TRBV2 and TRBJ2-3, with 7 bases fitting TRBD1. Germline loops: CDR1 SNHLY, CDR2 FYNNEI. The CDR3 runs 15 residues. With 5 bases clipped from V and 4 bases from J, the junction kept 9 bases outside the gene matches. CDR3 in amino acids: CASSTYRGSADTQYF. CDR3 nucleotide sequence: TGTGCCAGCAGTACCTACAGGGGTAGCGCAGATACGCAGTATTTT.